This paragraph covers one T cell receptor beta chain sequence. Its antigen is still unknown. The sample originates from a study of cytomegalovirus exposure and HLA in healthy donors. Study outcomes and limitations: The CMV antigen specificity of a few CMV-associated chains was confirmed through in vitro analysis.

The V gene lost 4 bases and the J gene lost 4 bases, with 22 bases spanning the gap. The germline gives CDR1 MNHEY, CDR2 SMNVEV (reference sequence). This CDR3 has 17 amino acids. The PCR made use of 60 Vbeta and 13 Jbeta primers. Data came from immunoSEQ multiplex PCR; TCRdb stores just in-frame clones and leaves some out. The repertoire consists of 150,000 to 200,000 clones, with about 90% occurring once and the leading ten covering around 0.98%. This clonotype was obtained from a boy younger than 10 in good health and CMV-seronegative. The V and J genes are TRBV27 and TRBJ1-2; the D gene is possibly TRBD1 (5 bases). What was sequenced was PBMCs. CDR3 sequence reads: CASSSLPDSSPSYGYTF. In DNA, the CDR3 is TGTGCCAGCAGTTCACTACCTGACAGCAGCCCGTCCTATGGCTACACCTTC.